This T cell receptor beta chain was found in a study of neurological immune-mediated disorders. This clonotype has only a few counts. Its antigen is unidentified. V dropped 4 bases and J dropped 6 bases, with 11 bases sitting between them. In germline, CDR1 is LGHDT, CDR2 YNNKEL (reference sequence). The CDR3 sequence is 13 residues long. Study results and limitations: HTLV-1-associated myelopathy had the most TCR clonal expansion, whereas multiple sclerosis had the least (lower than in healthy controls). Across subjects, no CDR3 amino acid sequence appeared in expanded clones of more than one subject, a finding that suggested private repertoires in all groups.

Time point meaning: longitudinal time-point 2. It was from 2 million PBMCs stored at -80 C that the unsorted libraries were obtained. TCRdb re-called the 5' RACE reads with MiXCR, one entry per CDR3 protein. The data show approximately 82,000 distinct CDR3 sequences, over 10% seen once. This receptor was identified in a female donor with HTLV-1-associated myelopathy (HAM/TSP). The sequencing sample was made of PBMCs. V and J are TRBV3-1 and TRBJ2-3; no definite D call. The CDR3 sequence is CASSPSVQDTQYF. In DNA form, the CDR3 reads TGTGCCAGCAGCCCTTCGGTCCAGGATACGCAGTATTTT.